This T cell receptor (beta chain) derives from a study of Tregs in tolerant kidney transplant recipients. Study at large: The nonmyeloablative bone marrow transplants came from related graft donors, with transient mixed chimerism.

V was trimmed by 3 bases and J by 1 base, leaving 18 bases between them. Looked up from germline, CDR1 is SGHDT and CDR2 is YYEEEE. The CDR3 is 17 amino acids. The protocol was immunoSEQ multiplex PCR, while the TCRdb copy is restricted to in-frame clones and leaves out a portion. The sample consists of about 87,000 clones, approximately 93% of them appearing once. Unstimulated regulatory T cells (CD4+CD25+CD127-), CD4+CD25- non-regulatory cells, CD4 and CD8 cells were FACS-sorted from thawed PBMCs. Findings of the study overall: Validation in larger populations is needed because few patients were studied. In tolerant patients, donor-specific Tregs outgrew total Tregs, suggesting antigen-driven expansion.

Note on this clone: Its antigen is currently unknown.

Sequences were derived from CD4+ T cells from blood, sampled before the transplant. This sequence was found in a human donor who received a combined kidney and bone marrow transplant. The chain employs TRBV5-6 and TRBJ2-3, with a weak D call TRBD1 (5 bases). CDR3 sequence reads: CASSWLTAIGGTDTQYF. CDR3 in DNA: TGTGCCAGCAGCTGGCTCACAGCTATAGGGGGCACAGATACGCAGTATTTT.